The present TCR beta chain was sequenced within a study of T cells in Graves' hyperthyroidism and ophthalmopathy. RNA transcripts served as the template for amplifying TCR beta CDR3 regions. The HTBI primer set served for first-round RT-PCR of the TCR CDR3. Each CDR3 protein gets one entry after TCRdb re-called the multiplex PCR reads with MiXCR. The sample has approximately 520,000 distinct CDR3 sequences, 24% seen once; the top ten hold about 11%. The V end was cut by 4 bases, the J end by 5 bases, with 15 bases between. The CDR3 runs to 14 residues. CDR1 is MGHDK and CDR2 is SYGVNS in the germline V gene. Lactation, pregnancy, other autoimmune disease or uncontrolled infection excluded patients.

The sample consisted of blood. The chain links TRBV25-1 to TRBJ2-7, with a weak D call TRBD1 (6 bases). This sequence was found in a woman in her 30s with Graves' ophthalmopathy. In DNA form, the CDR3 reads TGTGCCAGCAGTGCTGGGACACCCCGGAACGAGCAGTACTTC. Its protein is CASSAGTPRNEQYF.